These 5 T cell receptor beta chains were sequenced from one sample in a study of T-cell memory formation after mild COVID-19. TCRdb passed the 5' RACE reads through MiXCR, listing each CDR3 protein once. The data show approximately 490,000 distinct CDR3 sequences, with roughly 22% seen just once and 12% held by the top ten. The sequencing input was PBMCs or a T cell subset sorted from them (not recorded which). All receptors come from an adult woman who had mild COVID-19 (a few samples of this study predate the infection). Cell type and time point are not known.

The rearrangement uses TRBV6-2 or TRBV6-3 and TRBJ2-5, with D tentatively TRBD1 (6 bases). Germline CDR1 MNHEY, CDR2 SVGEGT. V lost 2 bases and J lost 0, with 16 bases in between. This CDR3 region has 17 residues. In DNA form, the CDR3 reads TGTGCCAGCAGTTACACTAGGGGGTATTCGTACCAAGAGACCCAGTACTTC. Encoded protein: CASSYTRGYSYQETQYF.

This clonotype was observed a handful of times. The rearrangement links TRBV12-3 or TRBV12-4 to TRBJ1-5; D gene unclear. The V gene lost 5 bases and the J gene lost 8 bases, with 13 bases spanning the gap. The CDR3 length is 13 residues. CDR3 sequence: CASSLQTPEPQHF. The CDR3, as DNA: TGTGCCAGCAGTCTTCAGACCCCGGAGCCCCAGCATTTT.

This clonotype was seen a few times. The V and J genes are TRBV7-9 and TRBJ2-7; 7 nucleotides agree with TRBD1. Per germline, CDR1 SEHNR and CDR2 FQNEAQ (reference sequence). The CDR3 runs 12 residues. V gave up 3 bases and J gave up 8 bases; unmatched junction bases: 4. This chain's CDR3 is CASSFSTGKQYF. In nucleotides, the CDR3 is TGTGCCAGCAGCTTTTCGACAGGGAAGCAGTACTTC.

This clonotype was detected a few times. This rearrangement joins TRBV5-6 to TRBJ2-1, with a possible D match to TRBD1 (6 bases). The CDR3 has 18 amino acids. Germline V gene data show CDR1 as SGHDT and CDR2 as YYEEEE. With 3 bases removed from V and 7 bases from J, the gap between germline ends came to 26 bases. In nucleotides, the CDR3 is TGTGCCAGCAGCTGGGCTGGGGGCGGCGTGGGAGAGGAAAATGAGCAGTTCTTC. This sequence encodes CASSWAGGGVGEENEQFF.

The J gene is TRBJ2-1, the V gene TRBV20-1; tentative D call: TRBD2 (7 bases). Germline V lookup: CDR1 DFQATT, CDR2 SNEGSKA (reference sequence). The CDR3 has 14 amino acids. The V gene lost 1 base and the J gene lost 7 bases, with 14 bases spanning the gap. The CDR3 protein is CSARVRGAGNEQFF. The CDR3 bases are TGCAGTGCTAGAGTCCGGGGGGCTGGAAATGAGCAGTTCTTC.